The rows below give T cell receptor beta chains drawn from one sample of a study of beta chain features in type 1 diabetes. Assay used: immunoSEQ multiplex PCR; TCRdb lists only in-frame clones, some missing. The sample holds hundreds of thousands of clones, 6.5% to 10% seen once. The source material was central memory CD4+ T cells from blood. The receptors stem from a woman between 18 and 29 years old in good health. CDR3s include the opening cysteine and the closing phenylalanine or tryptophan. Each record gives: V gene, D gene, J gene, clone size, CDR3 protein, CDR3 DNA. A D gene is named only where the DNA matches it firmly. A row's size may be missing; if present it is once, few, many or a size class.

>TRBV5-1|.|TRBJ1-4|.
CASKGLVSEKLFF
TGCGCCAGCAAGGGCCTCGTTAGTGAAAAACTGTTTTTT
>TRBV5-6|TRBD2|TRBJ2-7|.
CASSLKGSGIGREQYF
TGTGCCAGCAGCCTCAAGGGCAGCGGGATTGGACGGGAGCAGTACTTC
>TRBV7-9|.|TRBJ2-1|.
CASSFSVGGYNEQFF
TGTGCCAGCAGCTTTTCGGTTGGGGGCTACAATGAGCAGTTCTTC
>TRBV6-5|TRBD2|TRBJ2-7|few
CASSSGTSRNEQYF
TGTGCCAGCAGTTCCGGGACTAGTAGGAACGAGCAGTACTTC
>TRBV5-6|TRBD1|TRBJ2-3|.
CASSWGQVSTDTQYF
TGTGCCAGCAGCTGGGGACAGGTTAGCACAGATACGCAGTATTTT
>TRBV4-3|TRBD2|TRBJ2-3|few
CASSQDPSGTNLRNTQYF
TGCGCCAGCAGCCAAGATCCTAGCGGGACGAACTTGAGGAATACGCAGTATTTT
>TRBV15|.|TRBJ1-4|.
CATSRVGENEKLFF
TGTGCCACCAGCAGAGTAGGGGAGAATGAAAAACTGTTTTTT
>TRBV9|.|TRBJ1-1|.
CASRGTGTEAFF
TGTGCCAGCAGAGGTACAGGCACTGAAGCTTTCTTT
>TRBV6-5|.|TRBJ2-1|few
CASKTAYNEQFF
TGTGCCAGTAAAACGGCCTACAATGAGCAGTTCTTC
>TRBV2|.|TRBJ2-1|few
CASRGAEAYDEQFF
TGTGCCAGCCGCGGGGCGGAGGCATATGACGAGCAGTTCTTC
>TRBV5-6|TRBD2|TRBJ2-1|.
CASSLVFFGTSGSQFF
TGTGCCAGCAGCTTGGTTTTCTTCGGGACTAGTGGTAGCCAGTTCTTC
>TRBV6-6|TRBD1|TRBJ1-1|.
CASWTGLNTEAFF
TGTGCCAGCTGGACAGGATTGAACACTGAAGCTTTCTTT
>TRBV5-1|.|TRBJ2-1|few
CASSLSVGSSYNEQFF
TGCGCCAGCAGCTTGTCCGTAGGGTCCTCCTACAATGAGCAGTTCTTC
>TRBV2|.|TRBJ1-5|few
CASSGGVGLRVQPQHF
TGTGCCAGCAGTGGAGGCGTAGGTCTCAGGGTCCAGCCCCAGCATTTT
>TRBV5-1|.|TRBJ2-1|.
CASSLGLTNNEQFF
TGCGCCAGCAGCTTGGGACTCACCAACAATGAGCAGTTCTTC
>TRBV19|TRBD2|TRBJ2-5|.
CASSRYRTSGKETQYF
TGTGCCAGTAGTAGGTACCGGACTAGCGGAAAAGAGACCCAGTACTTC
>TRBV9|TRBD1|TRBJ1-2|few
CASSVDPGTENYGYTF
TGTGCCAGCAGCGTAGATCCCGGGACAGAGAACTATGGCTACACCTTC
>TRBV5-4|.|TRBJ1-3|few
CASSLFQAASGNTIYF
TGTGCCAGCAGCTTATTCCAGGCCGCCTCTGGAAACACCATATATTTT
>TRBV7-2|.|TRBJ1-3|.
CASSSARSGNTIYF
TGTGCCAGCAGCAGCGCCAGGTCTGGAAACACCATATATTTT
>TRBV2|.|TRBJ2-7|.
CASRHPVGYEQYF
TGTGCCAGCAGGCACCCCGTTGGCTACGAGCAGTACTTC
>TRBV7-9|.|TRBJ1-2|.
CASSLDLNTNYGYTF
TGTGCCAGCAGCTTAGACCTAAACACTAACTATGGCTACACCTTC
>TRBV14|TRBD1|TRBJ1-2|many
CASSQDRAGYGYTF
TGTGCCAGCAGCCAGGACAGGGCAGGCTATGGCTACACCTTC
>TRBV2|TRBD1|TRBJ1-4|few
CASSQDRGTNEKLFF
TGTGCCAGCAGCCAAGACAGGGGGACTAATGAAAAACTGTTTTTT
>TRBV29-1|.|TRBJ2-5|few
CSAVRYQETQYF
TGCAGCGCCGTACGGTACCAAGAGACCCAGTACTTC
>TRBV18|.|TRBJ1-4|few
CASSPQGYNEKLFF
TGTGCCAGCTCACCTCAGGGCTACAATGAAAAACTGTTTTTT
>TRBV10-3|TRBD2|TRBJ2-2|.
CAISESILAGNTGELFF
TGTGCCATCAGTGAGTCGATCCTAGCGGGGAACACCGGGGAGCTGTTTTTT
>TRBV5-1|.|TRBJ2-3|few
CASSYGTLEDTQYF
TGCGCCAGCAGCTATGGGACATTAGAGGATACGCAGTATTTT
>TRBV11-2|.|TRBJ2-6|.
CASNGNEASGANVLTF
TGTGCCAGCAACGGGAACGAAGCATCTGGGGCCAACGTCCTGACTTTC
>TRBV6-1|.|TRBJ1-5|few
CASSEGRPQHF
TGTGCCAGCAGTGAAGGTCGGCCCCAGCATTTT
>TRBV10-3|.|TRBJ2-3|.
CAISSSTDTQYF
TGTGCCATCAGCTCTAGCACAGATACGCAGTATTTT
>TRBV25-1|.|TRBJ2-7|.
CASSGYYEQYF
TGTGCCAGCAGTGGTTACTACGAGCAGTACTTC
>TRBV29-1|.|TRBJ2-3|many
CSVEAGGGDTQYF
TGCAGCGTTGAAGCCGGGGGCGGTGATACGCAGTATTTT
>TRBV7-9|.|TRBJ2-2|few
CASSLRGAAGELFF
TGTGCCAGCAGCTTACGCGGAGCAGCCGGGGAGCTGTTTTTT
>TRBV7-2|.|TRBJ1-4|few
CASSTLQGEKLFF
TGTGCCAGCAGCACCCTCCAAGGGGAAAAACTGTTTTTT
>TRBV27|.|TRBJ2-5|.
CASSLSWVGETQYF
TGTGCCAGCAGTTTATCGTGGGTAGGGGAGACCCAGTACTTC